Listed below are T cell receptor beta chains from one sample, sequenced in a study of blood T cell repertoires in COVID-19. Sequencing was performed with immunoSEQ multiplex PCR; in TCRdb, only in-frame clones are kept and a portion is missing. Among 100,000 to 120,000 clones listed, approximately 65% were seen once. The sample comprised peripheral blood. The receptors were gathered from a woman in her fifties or sixties with acute or convalescent COVID-19. The CDR3 runs from the conserved cysteine through the conserved F or W. A D gene is named only where the DNA matches it firmly.

cdr3_aa d_call cdr3_length v_call
CASTRTGTENTEAFF TRBD1 15 TRBV4-1
CASSELDRGPYEQYF TRBD1 15 TRBV6-1
CAISVSEQGDGGYTF . 15 TRBV10-3
CASSLAGRAREQFF TRBD2 14 TRBV11-2
CSVQLERGRREQYF TRBD2 14 TRBV29-1
CASSSGTGGTEQFF TRBD1 14 TRBV7-2
CASSQRALQPQHF . 13 TRBV2
CATSDFGAGTSSYNEQFF . 18 TRBV24-1
CASTRDTEAFF . 11 TRBV12-3/TRBV12-4
CASSKTGNTEAFF . 13 TRBV10-1
CASSNTGGESEAFF TRBD1 14 TRBV28
CAWSGGQGRGKAFF TRBD1 14 TRBV30
CASSERTGTDTQYF TRBD1 14 TRBV2
CASSLRSSSGNTIYF . 15 TRBV7-8
CASSERRERGNTIYF . 15 TRBV6-1
CASSRDRATEAFF TRBD1 13 TRBV12-3/TRBV12-4
CSVRGWDTGELFF . 13 TRBV29-1
CASSIAGSGGSRYF TRBD2 14 TRBV19
CASSRGVGNTEAFF . 14 TRBV2